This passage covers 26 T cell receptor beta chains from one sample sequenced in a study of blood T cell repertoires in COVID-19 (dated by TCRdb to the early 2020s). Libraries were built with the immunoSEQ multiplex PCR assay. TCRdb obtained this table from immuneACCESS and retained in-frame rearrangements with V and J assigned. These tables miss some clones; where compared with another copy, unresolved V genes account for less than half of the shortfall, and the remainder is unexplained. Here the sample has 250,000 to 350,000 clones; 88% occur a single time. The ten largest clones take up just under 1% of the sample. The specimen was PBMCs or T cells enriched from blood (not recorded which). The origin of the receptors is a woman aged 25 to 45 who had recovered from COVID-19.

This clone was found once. The CDR3 region has the DNA TGTGCCAGCTCACCCGACAGGGCCGTTGATACCCAGTACTTC. Translated, it gives CASSPDRAVDTQYF. The chain has TRBV18 and TRBJ2-5; 7 bases are shared with TRBD1. CDR3 size: 14 residues. Germline V gene data show CDR1 as KGHSH and CDR2 as LQKENI. V shed 3 bases and J 8 bases; nucleotides not matched to a gene: 9.

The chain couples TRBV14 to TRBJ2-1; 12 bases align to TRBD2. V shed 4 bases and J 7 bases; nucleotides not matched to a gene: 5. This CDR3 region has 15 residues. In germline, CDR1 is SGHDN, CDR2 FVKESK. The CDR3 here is CASSLRTSGVNEQFF. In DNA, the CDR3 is TGTGCCAGCAGCCTCCGGACTAGCGGGGTTAATGAGCAGTTCTTC.

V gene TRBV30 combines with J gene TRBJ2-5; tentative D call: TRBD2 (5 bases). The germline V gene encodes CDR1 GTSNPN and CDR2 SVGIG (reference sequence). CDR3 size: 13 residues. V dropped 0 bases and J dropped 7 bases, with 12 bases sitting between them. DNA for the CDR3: TGTGCCTGGAGTGTAGGCGGGTGGGGGACCCAGTACTTC. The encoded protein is CAWSVGGWGTQYF.

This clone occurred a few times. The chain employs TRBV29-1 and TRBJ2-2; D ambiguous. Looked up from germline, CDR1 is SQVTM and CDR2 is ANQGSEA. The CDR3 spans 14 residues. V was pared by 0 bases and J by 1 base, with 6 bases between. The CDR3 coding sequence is TGCAGCGTTGAAGAAGGCGGGAACACCGGGGAGCTGTTTTTT. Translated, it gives CSVEEGGNTGELFF.

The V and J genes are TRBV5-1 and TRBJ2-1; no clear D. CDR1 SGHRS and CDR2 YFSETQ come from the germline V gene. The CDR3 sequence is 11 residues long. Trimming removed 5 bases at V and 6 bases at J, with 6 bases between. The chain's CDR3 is CASRSGNEQFF. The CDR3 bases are TGCGCCAGCAGGTCCGGCAATGAGCAGTTCTTC.

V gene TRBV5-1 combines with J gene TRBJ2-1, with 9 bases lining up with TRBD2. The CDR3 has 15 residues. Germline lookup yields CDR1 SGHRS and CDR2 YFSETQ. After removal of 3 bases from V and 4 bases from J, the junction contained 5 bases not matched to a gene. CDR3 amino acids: CASSSIAGVYNEQFF. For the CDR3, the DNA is TGCGCCAGCAGCTCGATAGCGGGAGTTTACAATGAGCAGTTCTTC.

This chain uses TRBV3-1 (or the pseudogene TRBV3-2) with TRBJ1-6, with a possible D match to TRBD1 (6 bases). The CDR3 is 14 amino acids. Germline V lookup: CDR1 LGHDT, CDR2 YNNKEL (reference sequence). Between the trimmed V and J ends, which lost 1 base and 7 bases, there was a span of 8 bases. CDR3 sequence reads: CASSQGTENSPLHF. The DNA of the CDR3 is TGTGCCAGCAGCCAAGGGACAGAAAATTCACCCCTCCACTTT.

As DNA, the CDR3 is TGTGCCAGCAGCCCAGGGGACAGGGGCCGCTATGGCTACACCTTC. It translates to CASSPGDRGRYGYTF. The chain carries TRBV2 and TRBJ1-2; 10 nucleotides match TRBD1. Germline V CDR1 and CDR2: SNHLY, FYNNEI. The length of the CDR3 is 15 residues. The V gene end was trimmed by 6 bases and the J gene end by 4 bases; junction bases not matched to a gene: 8.

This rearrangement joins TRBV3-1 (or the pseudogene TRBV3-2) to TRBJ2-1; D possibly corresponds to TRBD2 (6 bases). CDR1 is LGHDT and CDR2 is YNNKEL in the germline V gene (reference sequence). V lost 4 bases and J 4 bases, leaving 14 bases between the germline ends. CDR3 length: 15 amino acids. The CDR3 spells CASSPTWTKYNEQFF. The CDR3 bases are TGTGCCAGCAGCCCCACCTGGACTAAATACAATGAGCAGTTCTTC.

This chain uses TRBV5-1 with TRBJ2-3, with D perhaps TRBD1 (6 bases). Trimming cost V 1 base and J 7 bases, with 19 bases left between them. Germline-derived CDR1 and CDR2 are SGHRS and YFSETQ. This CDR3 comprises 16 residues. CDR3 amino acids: CASSLKQGPGRNTQYF. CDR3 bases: TGCGCCAGCAGCTTGAAACAGGGACCGGGTCGAAATACGCAGTATTTT.

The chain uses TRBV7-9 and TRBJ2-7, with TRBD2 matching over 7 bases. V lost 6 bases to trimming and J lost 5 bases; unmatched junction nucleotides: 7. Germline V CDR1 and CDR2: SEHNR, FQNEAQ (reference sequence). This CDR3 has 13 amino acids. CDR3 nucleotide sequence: TGTGCCAGCAGTTCACCGGGGAGGGACGAGCAGTACTTC. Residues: CASSSPGRDEQYF.

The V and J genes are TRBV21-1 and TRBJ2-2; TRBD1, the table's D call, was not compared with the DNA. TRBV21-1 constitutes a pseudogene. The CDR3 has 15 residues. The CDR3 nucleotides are TGTGCCAGCAGCAAGCCAGGGCGCTGCACCGGGGAGCTGTTTTTT. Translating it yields CASSKPGRCTGELFF.

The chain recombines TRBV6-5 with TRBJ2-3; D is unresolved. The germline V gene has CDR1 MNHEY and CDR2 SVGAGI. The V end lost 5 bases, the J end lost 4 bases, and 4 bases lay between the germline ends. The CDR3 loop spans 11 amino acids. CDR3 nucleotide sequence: TGTGCCAGCAGTCAGTCAGATACGCAGTATTTT. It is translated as CASSQSDTQYF.

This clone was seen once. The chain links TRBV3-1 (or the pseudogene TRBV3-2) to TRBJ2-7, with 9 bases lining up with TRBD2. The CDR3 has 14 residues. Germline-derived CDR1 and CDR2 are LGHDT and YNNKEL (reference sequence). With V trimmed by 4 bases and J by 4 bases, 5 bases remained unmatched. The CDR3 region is CASSRSGRLYEQYF. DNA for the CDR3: TGTGCCAGCAGCCGAAGCGGGAGGCTTTACGAGCAGTACTTC.

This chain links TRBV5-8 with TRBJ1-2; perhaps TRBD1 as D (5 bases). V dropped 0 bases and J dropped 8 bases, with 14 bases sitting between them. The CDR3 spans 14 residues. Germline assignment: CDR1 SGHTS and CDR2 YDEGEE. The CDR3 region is CASSLGQRGEGYTF. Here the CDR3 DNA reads TGTGCCAGCAGCTTGGGACAGCGGGGCGAAGGCTACACCTTC.

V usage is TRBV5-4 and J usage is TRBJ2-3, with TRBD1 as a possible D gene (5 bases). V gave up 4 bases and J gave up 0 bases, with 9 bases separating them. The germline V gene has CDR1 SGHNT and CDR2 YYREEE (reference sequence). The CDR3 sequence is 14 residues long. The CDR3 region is CASSTTESTDTQYF. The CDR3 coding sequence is TGTGCCAGCAGCACGACAGAGAGCACAGATACGCAGTATTTT. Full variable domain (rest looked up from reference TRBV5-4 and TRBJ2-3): ETGVTQSPTHLIKTRGQQVTLRCSSQSGHNTVSWYQQALGQGPQFIFQYYREEENGRGNFPPRFSGLQFPNYSSELNVNALELDDSALYLCASSTTESTDTQYFGPGTRLTVL.

CDR3 in amino acids: CASSRGGLQNTEAFF. CDR3 DNA: TGTGCCAGCTCAAGGGGAGGCTTGCAGAACACTGAAGCTTTCTTT. The gene calls are TRBV18 and TRBJ1-1, with D tentatively TRBD1 (5 bases). Trimming stripped 5 bases from V and 1 base from J, with 14 bases between. In germline, CDR1 is KGHSH, CDR2 LQKENI. The CDR3 is 15 amino acids.

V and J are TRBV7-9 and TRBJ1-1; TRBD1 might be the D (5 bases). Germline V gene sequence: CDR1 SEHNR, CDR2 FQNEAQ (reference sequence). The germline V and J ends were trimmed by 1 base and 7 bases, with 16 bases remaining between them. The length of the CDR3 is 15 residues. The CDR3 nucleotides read TGTGCCAGCAGCTTAGGGCAATACGGGGGAGGTGAAGCTTTCTTT. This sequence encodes CASSLGQYGGGEAFF.

Here the CDR3 reads CASSPGGGPRPQHF. CDR3 DNA: TGTGCCAGCAGCCCTGGGGGGGGCCCGAGGCCCCAGCATTTT. The chain uses TRBV28 and TRBJ1-5; maybe TRBD1 (6 bases). The CDR3 contains 14 residues. The V end lost 6 bases, the J end lost 9 bases, and 18 bases lay between the germline ends. Per the germline V gene, CDR1 is MDHEN and CDR2 is SYDVKM. The full variable domain, rest sourced from reference TRBV28 and TRBJ1-5, is DVKVTQSSRYLVKRTGEKVFLECVQDMDHENMFWYRQDPGLGLRLIYFSYDVKMKEKGDIPEGYSVSREKKERFSLILESASTNQTSMYLCASSPGGGPRPQHFGDGTRLSIL.

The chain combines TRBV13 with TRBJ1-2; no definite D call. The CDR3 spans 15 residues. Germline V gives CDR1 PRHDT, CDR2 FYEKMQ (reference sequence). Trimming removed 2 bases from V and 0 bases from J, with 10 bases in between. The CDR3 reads CASSLRAGANYGYTF. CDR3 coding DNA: TGTGCCAGCAGCTTAAGAGCCGGGGCTAACTATGGCTACACCTTC. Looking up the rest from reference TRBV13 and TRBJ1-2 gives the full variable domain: AAGVIQSPRHLIKEKRETATLKCYPIPRHDTVYWYQQGPGQDPQFLISFYEKMQSDKGSIPDRFSAQQFSDYHSELNMSSLELGDSALYFCASSLRAGANYGYTFGSGTRLTVV.

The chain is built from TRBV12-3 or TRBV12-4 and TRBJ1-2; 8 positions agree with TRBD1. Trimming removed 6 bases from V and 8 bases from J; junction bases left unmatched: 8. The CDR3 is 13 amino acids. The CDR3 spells CASRLGQGLGYTF. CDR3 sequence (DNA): TGTGCCAGCAGGCTTGGACAGGGACTCGGCTACACCTTC.

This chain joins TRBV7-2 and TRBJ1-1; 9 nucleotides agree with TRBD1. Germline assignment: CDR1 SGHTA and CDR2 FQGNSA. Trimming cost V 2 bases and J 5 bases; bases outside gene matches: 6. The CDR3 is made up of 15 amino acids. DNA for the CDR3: TGTGCCAGCAGCTTAACGGCCGGGACAGGGACTGAAGCTTTCTTT. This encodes CASSLTAGTGTEAFF.

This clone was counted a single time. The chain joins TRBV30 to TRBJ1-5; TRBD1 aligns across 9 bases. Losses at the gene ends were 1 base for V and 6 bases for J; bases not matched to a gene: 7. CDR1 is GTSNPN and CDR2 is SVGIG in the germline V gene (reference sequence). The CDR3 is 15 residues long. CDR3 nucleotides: TGTGCCTGGAGTGGAACAGGGGGCTCGGGTCAGCCCCAGCATTTT. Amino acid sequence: CAWSGTGGSGQPQHF.

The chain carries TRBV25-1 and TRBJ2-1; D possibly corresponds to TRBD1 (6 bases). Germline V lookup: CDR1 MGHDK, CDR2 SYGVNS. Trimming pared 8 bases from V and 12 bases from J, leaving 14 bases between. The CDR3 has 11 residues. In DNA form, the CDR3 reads TGTGCCAGCCTCGGACAGCCGGGGCAGTTCTTC. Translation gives CASLGQPGQFF.

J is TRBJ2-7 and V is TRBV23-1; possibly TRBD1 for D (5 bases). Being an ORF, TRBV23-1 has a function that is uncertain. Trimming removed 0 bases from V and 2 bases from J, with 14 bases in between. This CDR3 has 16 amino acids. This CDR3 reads CASSQSLGAQPYEQYF. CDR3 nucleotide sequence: TGCGCCAGCAGTCAATCGTTAGGGGCCCAGCCCTACGAGCAGTACTTC.

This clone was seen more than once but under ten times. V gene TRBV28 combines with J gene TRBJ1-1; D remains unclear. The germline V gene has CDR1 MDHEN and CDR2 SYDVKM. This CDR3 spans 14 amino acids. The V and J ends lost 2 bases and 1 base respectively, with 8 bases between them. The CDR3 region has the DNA TGTGCCAGCAGTTTACTAGTTTGGAACACTGAAGCTTTCTTT. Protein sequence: CASSLLVWNTEAFF.